The next 11 T cell receptor beta chains were all read from a single sample in a study of T cells in Graves' hyperthyroidism and ophthalmopathy. It was RNA transcripts that yielded the amplified TCR beta CDR3 regions. Using the HTBI primer set, a first-round RT-PCR was run on the TCR CDR3. Each CDR3 protein is one row after TCRdb ran MiXCR on the multiplex PCR reads. In the table there are hundreds of thousands of distinct CDR3 sequences, less than 15% of which are singletons. What was sequenced was blood. These receptors were taken from a young woman with Graves' hyperthyroidism.

This clonotype was seen a handful of times. CDR3 in amino acids: CASSEMSSYNEQFF. The DNA for the CDR3 is TGTGCCAGCAGTGAAATGAGCTCCTACAATGAGCAGTTCTTC. The rearrangement links TRBV2 to TRBJ2-1; no reliable D call. The CDR3 spans 14 residues. Trimming stripped 2 bases from V and 0 bases from J, with 5 bases between. CDR1 is SNHLY and CDR2 is FYNNEI in the germline V gene. Variable domain in full (rest from reference TRBV2 and TRBJ2-1): EPEVTQTPSHQVTQMGQEVILRCVPISNHLYFYWYRQILGQKVEFLVSFYNNEISEKSEIFDDQFSVERPDGSNFTLKIRSTKLEDSAMYFCASSEMSSYNEQFFGPGTRLTVL.

This clonotype was seen only a few times. This rearrangement joins TRBV18 to TRBJ1-5; D gene uncertain. The length of the CDR3 is 13 residues. The germline V and J ends were trimmed by 3 bases and 7 bases, with 10 bases remaining between them. The germline V gene encodes CDR1 KGHSH and CDR2 LQKENI. In DNA, the CDR3 is TGTGCCAGCTCACCCGCGTCTGTCCAGCCCCAGCATTTT. Encoded protein: CASSPASVQPQHF. The full variable domain, with the rest looked up from reference TRBV18 and TRBJ1-5, is NAGVMQNPRHLVRRRGQEARLRCSPMKGHSHVYWYRQLPEEGLKFMVYLQKENIIDESGMPKERFSAEFPKEGPSILRIQQVVRGDSAAYFCASSPASVQPQHFGDGTRLSIL.

This chain joins TRBV20-1 and TRBJ2-7; TRBD2 agrees at 7 bases. The CDR3 spans 16 residues. The V and J ends lost 0 bases and 2 bases, in that order; junction bases with no gene match: 10. CDR1 is DFQATT, CDR2 SNEGSKA, per germline (reference sequence). In DNA form, the CDR3 reads TGCAGTGCTAGAGAGGGGGGGGGACTTGTCCCCTACGAGCAGTACTTC. Its protein is CSAREGGGLVPYEQYF.

This clonotype was counted many times. This chain uses TRBV7-9 with TRBJ2-1; 7 bases fit TRBD2. Trimming removed 6 bases from V and 4 bases from J; junction bases left unmatched: 6. The CDR3 loop spans 14 amino acids. CDR1 is SEHNR and CDR2 is FQNEAQ in the germline V gene (reference sequence). CDR3 coding DNA: TGTGCCAGCAGTTTCGGCGGGAGTTACAATGAGCAGTTCTTC. Translating it yields CASSFGGSYNEQFF.

The chain carries TRBV30 and TRBJ2-2; D is possibly TRBD1 or TRBD2 (5 bases each). V was clipped by 5 bases and J by 4 bases, with 14 bases between them. Looked up from germline, CDR1 is GTSNPN and CDR2 is SVGIG (reference sequence). This CDR3 comprises 14 residues. The CDR3 spells CAWGGRGRTGELFF. In DNA form, the CDR3 reads TGTGCCTGGGGTGGACGGGGCCGCACCGGGGAGCTGTTTTTT.

The rearrangement uses TRBV7-9 and TRBJ2-3, with 9 nucleotides matching TRBD2. The CDR3 runs to 16 residues. The germline V gene has CDR1 SEHNR and CDR2 FQNEAQ (reference sequence). V gave up 2 bases and J gave up 10 bases; unmatched junction bases: 13. The CDR3 reads CASSLQGGRANAAQYF. The CDR3 DNA sequence: TGTGCCAGCAGCTTACAGGGCGGGAGGGCTAATGCCGCGCAGTATTTT.

This clonotype was counted ten times or more. V usage is TRBV5-6 and J usage is TRBJ1-1; D is uncertain. With 7 bases removed from V and 7 bases from J, the gap between germline ends came to 17 bases. The CDR3 totals 13 residues. Per the germline V gene, CDR1 is SGHDT and CDR2 is YYEEEE. CDR3 nucleotide sequence: TGTGCCAGCGGGGAAGGCGGGGAAGTTGAAGCTTTCTTT. This sequence encodes CASGEGGEVEAFF.

This clonotype was seen a handful of times. This sequence joins TRBV29-1 and TRBJ2-1; 8 bases match TRBD2. Germline V CDR1 and CDR2: SQVTM, ANQGSEA. The junction had 13 bases not matched to a gene; V was cut back by 6 bases and J by 0 bases. This CDR3 is 17 amino acids long. This chain's CDR3 is CSVGGVSGISSYNEQFF. In nucleotides, the CDR3 is TGCAGCGTCGGAGGGGTTAGCGGGATAAGCTCCTACAATGAGCAGTTCTTC.

This clonotype was counted ten times or more. The rearrangement uses TRBV20-1 and TRBJ2-3; no clear D. The CDR3 is made up of 10 amino acids. Germline-derived CDR1 and CDR2 are DFQATT and SNEGSKA (reference sequence). The germline V and J ends were trimmed by 1 base and 8 bases, with 4 bases remaining between them. CDR3 DNA sequence: TGCAGTGCTAGAGTAGTTACGCAGTATTTT. It is translated as CSARVVTQYF.

The chain links TRBV28 to TRBJ2-7; perhaps D is TRBD1 or TRBD2 (6 bases each). V was trimmed by 7 bases and J by 0 bases, leaving 16 bases between them. CDR1 is MDHEN and CDR2 is SYDVKM in the germline V gene. The CDR3 covers 15 residues. The CDR3: CASTGGSSASYEQYF. The CDR3 bases are TGTGCCAGCACCGGGGGCTCTAGCGCCTCCTACGAGCAGTACTTC.

Turning to this clonotype: This may be a read error: a much more frequent sequence differs by one nucleotide. The rearrangement joins TRBV3-1 to TRBJ2-1, with TRBD2 as a possible D gene (6 bases). In germline, CDR1 is LGHDT, CDR2 YNNKEL (reference sequence). This CDR3 region has 18 residues. The V end lost 0 bases, the J end lost 6 bases, and 21 bases lay between the germline ends. DNA for the CDR3: TGTGCCAGCAGCCAAGAAAATGGGGGACTTAGTACTTTCAATGAGCAGTTCTTC. As protein: CASSQENGGLSTFNEQFF.